This is a list of T cell receptor beta chains from one sample in a study of control samples from healthy donors and cancer patients. Profiled with immunoSEQ multiplex PCR; TCRdb holds only in-frame clones, not every one. The data contain about 150,000 clones, about 90% of them singletons. Material for sequencing was blood. These receptors were collected from a man aged 18 to 29 in good health. Both conserved end residues are part of each CDR3. A D gene is named only where the DNA matches it firmly. Size values are once, few and many counts, or a class for expanded clones, and some rows have none.

clone_size j_call d_call v_call cdr3_nt cdr3_aa
- TRBJ2-7 - TRBV15 TGTGCCACCAGCAGAGATGTGGCCAGGGGAGGCGAGCAGTACTTC CATSRDVARGGEQYF
- TRBJ2-7 TRBD2 TRBV6-2/TRBV6-3 TGTGCCAGCAGTTACGGGACTAGCGGGGGCCTTTTT CASSYGTSGGLF
- TRBJ2-7 - TRBV5-1 TGCGCCAGCAGCCCCGCCCAGGGGGGCTACGAGCAGTACTTC CASSPAQGGYEQYF
- TRBJ2-1 TRBD2 TRBV6-6 TGTGCCAGCAGTAGGAGAAGCGGGGGGGCAATTAATGAGCAGTTCTTC CASSRRSGGAINEQFF
- TRBJ1-2 - TRBV6-6 TGTGCCAGCAGCACAGGGATCTATGGCTACACCTTC CASSTGIYGYTF
once TRBJ1-1 - TRBV11-2 TGTGCCAGCAGCTTGGATTTGAACACTGAAGCTTTCTTT CASSLDLNTEAFF
- TRBJ1-1 - TRBV19 TGTGCCAGTAATCTACAGTTCTCGGGGAGCACTGAAGCTTTCTTT CASNLQFSGSTEAFF
- TRBJ2-5 TRBD1 TRBV10-3 TGTGCCATCAGTGGAGGACAGGGACTCCAAGAGACCCAGTACTTC CAISGGQGLQETQYF
once TRBJ2-2 - TRBV9 TGTGCCAGCAGCGTAGGAACGGTAAACACCGGGGAGCTGTTTTTT CASSVGTVNTGELFF
- TRBJ2-7 - TRBV19 TGTGCCGCGAGGGCAGGTCCCTCCTACGAGCAGTACTTC CAARAGPSYEQYF
once TRBJ2-1 TRBD2 TRBV7-8 TGTGCCAGCAGCGGGACTAGCGGGGGGGCCAATGAGCAGTTCTTC CASSGTSGGANEQFF
- TRBJ1-2 TRBD1 TRBV18 TGTGCCAGCTCACCACCCGGGACAGGGAACCCCTATGGCTACACCTTC CASSPPGTGNPYGYTF
- TRBJ2-1 TRBD2 TRBV5-4 TGTGCCAGCAGCTCCTTCTCGCGGGGGGGCGATGAGCAGTTCTTC CASSSFSRGGDEQFF
- TRBJ2-7 TRBD1 TRBV11-3 TGTGCCAGCAGCTCTAGGACAGGGCCTTCCTACGAGCAGTACTTC CASSSRTGPSYEQYF
- TRBJ2-4 TRBD1 TRBV3-1/TRBV3-2 TGTGCCAGCAGCCAAACTATCGCCCGGGACAGGGTCAACATTCAGTACTTC CASSQTIARDRVNIQYF
- TRBJ2-3 TRBD1 TRBV6-4 TGTGCCAGCAGCCCCGGGACAGGGATTACAGATACGCAGTATTTT CASSPGTGITDTQYF
once TRBJ1-4 - TRBV2 TGTGCCAGCAGTGGAAGTTCGGCTACTAATGAAAAACTGTTTTTT CASSGSSATNEKLFF
- TRBJ2-1 - TRBV9 TGTGCCAGCAGCGAGGCCCAGGGTAGAGGCTATGAGCAGTTCTTC CASSEAQGRGYEQFF